This T cell receptor (beta chain) was sequenced in a study of blood T cell dynamics during melanoma immunotherapy. Sample time point: week 3, after first cycle of checkpoint inhibitor. Germline V gene data show CDR1 as LNHDA and CDR2 as SQIVND (reference sequence). V shed 6 bases, J shed 0 bases, and the junction held 1 base outside the gene matches. The CDR3 is made up of 14 amino acids. Only in-frame clones appear in the TCRdb table, and some are missing; sequencing was by immunoSEQ multiplex PCR. The table has several thousand clones, about four fifths seen once. The sequence was obtained from a human donor with melanoma. This chain links TRBV19 with TRBJ2-7; 11 bases match TRBD1. Sequenced here: blood, sampled from a patient treated with checkpoint blockade. CDR3 protein: CASSGTGGSYEQYF. CDR3 nucleotide sequence: TGTGCCAGTAGCGGGACAGGGGGCTCCTACGAGCAGTACTTC. The variable domain in full, completed from reference TRBV19 and TRBJ2-7, reads DGGITQSPKYLFRKEGQNVTLSCEQNLNHDAMYWYRQDPGQGLRLIYYSQIVNDFQKGDIAEGYSVSREKKESFPLTVTSAQKNPTAFYLCASSGTGGSYEQYFGPGTRLTVT.